Listed below are T cell receptor beta chains from one sample, sequenced in a study of Ad26.COV2.S vaccination and SARS-CoV-2 variants. Clones were sequenced by immunoSEQ multiplex PCR, and TCRdb holds only the in-frame ones, with some missing. The sample has roughly 450,000 clones; around 90% are singletons. Source: peripheral blood, taken in a trial of Ad26.COV2.S vaccine versus placebo. The receptors originated from a person aged 18-60 years who received the Ad26.COV2.S COVID-19 vaccine or a placebo. Both conserved end residues are part of each CDR3. D genes are given only for firm matches. The size of a clone is reported for some rows only, either as once, few or many, or as a class for expanded clones.

NA	TRBJ2-7	NA	TRBV4-1	CASSQTGSVDEQYF	TGCGCCAGCAGCCAGACAGGTTCTGTCGACGAGCAGTACTTC
NA	TRBJ1-1	NA	TRBV5-1	CASREHLNTEAFF	TGCGCCAGCCGAGAGCACTTGAACACTGAAGCTTTCTTT
TRBD1	TRBJ2-6	NA	TRBV5-6	CASSLITGGFFGANVLTF	TGTGCCAGCAGCTTGATAACAGGGGGCTTCTTTGGGGCCAACGTCCTGACTTTC
NA	TRBJ2-1	NA	TRBV28	CASSLPAGPSGNEQFF	TGTGCCAGCAGTTTGCCTGCCGGACCTTCGGGCAATGAGCAGTTCTTC
NA	TRBJ1-6	NA	TRBV18	CASSTNSASQNSPLHF	TGTGCCAGCTCAACGAACAGCGCTTCGCAAAATTCACCCCTCCACTTT
TRBD2	TRBJ2-2	NA	TRBV7-8	CASSLAGTSGIPGELFF	TGTGCCAGCAGCTTAGCGGGGACTAGCGGGATCCCCGGGGAGCTGTTTTTT
NA	TRBJ2-1	NA	TRBV6-5	CASSYLASKPNEQFF	TGTGCCAGCAGTTACCTAGCGTCAAAGCCCAATGAGCAGTTCTTC
NA	TRBJ1-5	NA	TRBV18	CASSPLGGGNQPQHF	TGTGCCAGCTCACCCCTTGGGGGGGGCAATCAGCCCCAGCATTTT
NA	TRBJ1-3	NA	TRBV20-1	CSVFSGNTIYF	TGCAGTGTGTTCTCTGGAAACACCATATATTTT
TRBD2	TRBJ2-7	NA	TRBV7-8	CASSLGLAGYEQYF	TGTGCCAGCAGCTTAGGACTAGCGGGCTACGAGCAGTACTTC
NA	TRBJ1-5	NA	TRBV7-8	CASSSTTRGNQPQHF	TGTGCCAGCAGCTCTACGACCCGGGGCAATCAGCCCCAGCATTTT
TRBD1	TRBJ2-7	NA	TRBV7-9	CASSFGGTGGFEQYF	TGTGCCAGCAGCTTTGGCGGGACAGGGGGCTTCGAGCAGTACTTC
NA	TRBJ1-2	NA	TRBV5-1	CASSLGQIYGYTF	TGCGCCAGCAGCTTGGGTCAGATTTATGGCTACACCTTC
NA	TRBJ1-5	NA	TRBV28	CASSLGPGQQPQHF	TGTGCCAGCAGTTTAGGGCCCGGGCAACAGCCCCAGCATTTT
TRBD2	TRBJ2-5	NA	TRBV7-2	CASSYPSGREETQYF	TGTGCCAGCAGCTACCCTAGCGGGAGGGAAGAGACCCAGTACTTC
NA	TRBJ2-3	NA	TRBV7-9	CASTAGGRLHTQYF	TGTGCCAGCACAGCCGGAGGCCGGCTGCATACGCAGTATTTT
NA	TRBJ2-5	NA	TRBV12-3/TRBV12-4	CASSFFGEETQYF	TGTGCCAGCAGTTTCTTCGGGGAAGAGACCCAGTACTTC
NA	TRBJ1-1	NA	TRBV6-6	CASSFSRETEAFF	TGTGCCAGCAGTTTTTCCAGGGAAACGGAAGCTTTCTTT
NA	TRBJ1-1	NA	TRBV7-9	CASSPSGTRVGAFF	TGTGCCAGCAGCCCAAGCGGGACACGGGTAGGAGCTTTCTTT
NA	TRBJ1-2	NA	TRBV27	CASRRGNYGYTF	TGTGCCAGTCGCAGGGGTAACTATGGCTACACCTTC
NA	TRBJ1-1	once	TRBV11-2	CASTGVRGNTEAFF	TGTGCCAGCACCGGGGTCAGAGGCAACACTGAAGCTTTCTTT
NA	TRBJ1-1	few	TRBV3-1/TRBV3-2	CASSHDKGVQAFF	TGTGCCAGCAGCCATGATAAAGGGGTTCAGGCTTTCTTT